The following is a T cell receptor beta chain sequence with its context. Antigen: not known. These data come from a study of T cell responses to AZD1222 COVID-19 vaccine. General study results and limits: No repertoire was sampled before or during the peak T cell response, only after it. Only 5 or 6 people who got AZD1222 tested seropositive at baseline.

Some clones are missing from TCRdb's copy, which holds only in-frame ones; the method was immunoSEQ multiplex PCR. This table holds roughly 120,000 clones, approximately 88% found once. Sequencing used peripheral blood, obtained on day 0 of AZD1222 vaccination. The source is an adult in good health.

The CDR3 spells CASSSPRDSRDEQYF. The CDR3 nucleotides read TGTGCCAGCAGCTCCCCCCGGGACAGCAGAGACGAGCAGTACTTC. The chain has TRBV7-2 and TRBJ2-7; 7 bases line up with TRBD1. The CDR3 extends over 15 amino acids. V gave up 4 bases and J gave up 5 bases; unmatched junction bases: 11. In germline, CDR1 is SGHTA, CDR2 FQGNSA.